This T cell receptor (beta chain) was observed in a study of blood T cell repertoires in COVID-19. Measured with immunoSEQ multiplex PCR; TCRdb has only the in-frame clones, and not every one. Among around 100,000 clones listed, roughly 91% were seen once. V was clipped by 6 bases and J by 4 bases; unmatched bases: 5. The CDR3 length is 12 residues. The germline CDR1 and CDR2 sequences are SQVTM and ANQGSEA. This sequence was found in a human donor in a cohort sampled during active COVID-19. The specimen was peripheral blood. This rearrangement joins TRBV29-1 to TRBJ1-1; TRBD1 matches at 7 bases. CDR3 in DNA: TGCAGCGTGCACAGGGGTAGCACTGAAGCTTTCTTT. Amino acid sequence: CSVHRGSTEAFF.